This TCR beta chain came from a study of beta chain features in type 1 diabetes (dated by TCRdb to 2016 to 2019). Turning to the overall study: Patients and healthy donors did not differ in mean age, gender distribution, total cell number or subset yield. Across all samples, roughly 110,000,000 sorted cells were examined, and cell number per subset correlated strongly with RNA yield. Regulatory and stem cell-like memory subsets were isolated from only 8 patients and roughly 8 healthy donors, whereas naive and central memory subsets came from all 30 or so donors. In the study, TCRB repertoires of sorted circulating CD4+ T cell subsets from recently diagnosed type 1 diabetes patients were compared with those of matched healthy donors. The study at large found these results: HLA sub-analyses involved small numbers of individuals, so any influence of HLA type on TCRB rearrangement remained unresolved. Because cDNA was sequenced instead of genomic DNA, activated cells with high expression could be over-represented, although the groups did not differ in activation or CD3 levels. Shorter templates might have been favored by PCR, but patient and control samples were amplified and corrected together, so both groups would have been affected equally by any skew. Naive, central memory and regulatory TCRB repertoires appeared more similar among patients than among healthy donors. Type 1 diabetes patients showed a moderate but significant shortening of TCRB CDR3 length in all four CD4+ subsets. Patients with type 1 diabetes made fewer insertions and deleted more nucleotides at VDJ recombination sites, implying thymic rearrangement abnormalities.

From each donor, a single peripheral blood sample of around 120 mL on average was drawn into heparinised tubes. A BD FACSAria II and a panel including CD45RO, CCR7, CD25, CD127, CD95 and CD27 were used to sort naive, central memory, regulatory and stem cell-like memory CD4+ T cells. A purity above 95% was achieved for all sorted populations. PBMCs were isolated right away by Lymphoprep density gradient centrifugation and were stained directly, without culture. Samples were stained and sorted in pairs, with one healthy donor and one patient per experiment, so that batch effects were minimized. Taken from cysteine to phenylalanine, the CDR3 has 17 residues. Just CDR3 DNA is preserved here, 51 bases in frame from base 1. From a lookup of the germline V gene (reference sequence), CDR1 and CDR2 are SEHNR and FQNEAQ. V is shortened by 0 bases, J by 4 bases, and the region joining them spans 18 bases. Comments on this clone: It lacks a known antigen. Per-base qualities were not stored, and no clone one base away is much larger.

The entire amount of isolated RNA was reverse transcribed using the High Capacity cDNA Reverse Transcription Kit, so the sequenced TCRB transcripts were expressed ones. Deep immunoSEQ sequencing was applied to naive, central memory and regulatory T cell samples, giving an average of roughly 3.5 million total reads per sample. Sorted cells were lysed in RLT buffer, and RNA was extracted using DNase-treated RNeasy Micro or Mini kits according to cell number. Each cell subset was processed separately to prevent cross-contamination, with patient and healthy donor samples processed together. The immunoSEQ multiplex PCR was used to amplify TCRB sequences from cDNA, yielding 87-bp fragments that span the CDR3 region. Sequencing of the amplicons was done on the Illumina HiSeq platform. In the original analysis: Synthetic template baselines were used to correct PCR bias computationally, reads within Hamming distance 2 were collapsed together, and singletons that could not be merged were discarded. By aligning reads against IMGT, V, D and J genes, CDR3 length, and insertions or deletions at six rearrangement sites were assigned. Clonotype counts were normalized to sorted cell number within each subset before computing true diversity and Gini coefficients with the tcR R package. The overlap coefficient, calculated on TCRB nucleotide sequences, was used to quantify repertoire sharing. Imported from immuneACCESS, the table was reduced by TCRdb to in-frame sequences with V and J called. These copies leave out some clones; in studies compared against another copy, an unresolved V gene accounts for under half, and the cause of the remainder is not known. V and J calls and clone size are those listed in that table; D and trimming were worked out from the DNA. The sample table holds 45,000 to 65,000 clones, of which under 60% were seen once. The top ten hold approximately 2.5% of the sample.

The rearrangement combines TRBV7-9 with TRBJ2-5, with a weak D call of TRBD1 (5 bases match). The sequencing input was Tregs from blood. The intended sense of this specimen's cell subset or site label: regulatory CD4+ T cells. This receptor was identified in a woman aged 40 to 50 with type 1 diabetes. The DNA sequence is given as TGTGCCAGCAGCTTAGCTTGGTCCCAGGGTTTTTCAGAGACCCAGTACTTC. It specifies CASSLAWSQGFSETQYF.